This TCR beta chain is drawn from a study of blood T cell repertoires in COVID-19. Study in general: There were acute and convalescent COVID-19 samples, and they came from the United States, Italy and Spain. PBMCs, B-cell-depleted T cells, or T cells were the source of the cDNA or gDNA that made up the material.

One Seattle source followed patients from active infection through their disease course. Authors' data handling: For nucleated cells, counts were estimated from reference gene primer amplification. The protocol was immunoSEQ multiplex PCR, while the TCRdb copy is restricted to in-frame clones and leaves out a portion. The V and J calls and clone size were taken over from that table, and D and trimming were inferred from the DNA. Among around 73,000 clones, approximately 80% were seen once, and the ten largest hold over 2%. The CDR3 contains 19 residues. Germline-derived CDR1 and CDR2 are MDHEN and SYDVKM. Trimming at V came to 8 bases and at J to 4 bases, leaving 21 bases not matched to a gene.

The chain couples TRBV28 to TRBJ2-2; 8 nucleotides agree with TRBD1. Sequencing was performed on peripheral blood. The origin of this receptor is a man in his 70s with COVID-19, enrolled during active disease. The CDR3 DNA reads as TGTGCCAGCGTCGGGACAGGAACGAAGTTCGATTCGGGCACCGGGGAGCTGTTTTTT. Residues: CASVGTGTKFDSGTGELFF.